What follows are 30 T cell receptor beta chains derived from one specimen sequenced in a study of vaccination and CD4 T cells after COVID-19 (dated by TCRdb to between 2021 and 2022). Receptor libraries were prepared by PCR. Reads for this sample came from an Illumina iSeq 100. At the Johns Hopkins FTIC core, DNA from the cultured CD4+ T cells underwent TCR sequencing with the Oncomine TCR Beta short-read assay. The raw public reads went through TCRdb reprocessing: fastp at Q25, MiXCR clone calling, in-frame beta chains kept. Every entry covers one CDR3 protein and lists the most common genes and DNA from its rows. The sample contains more than 20,000 distinct CDR3 sequences, about 66% of them found a single time. The ten largest account for roughly 4% of the sample. Antigen specificity for these receptors is unknown. The treatment or condition label here, explained by the study, means: roughly 11-day PBMC culture with coronavirus spike peptide pools or control peptides (ViraFEST assay).

What was sequenced was CD4+ T cells from blood, cultured in vitro. These receptor sequences come from a human donor who had recovered from COVID-19.

The rearrangement uses TRBV20-1 and TRBJ2-5; tentatively, D is TRBD1 or TRBD2 (5 bases each). Trimming left V 4 bases short and J 5 bases short, with 17 bases between. The CDR3 loop spans 14 amino acids. Germline values: CDR1 DFQATT, CDR2 SNEGSKA (reference sequence). The CDR3 protein is CSATGPLFAETQYF. The CDR3 DNA sequence: TGCAGTGCTACGGGACCACTATTCGCGGAGACCCAGTACTTC.

The CDR3 bases are TGTGCCAGCAGTCCGGAGGGACAGGGGGGATATGGCTACACCTTC. It yields the protein CASSPEGQGGYGYTF. This sequence joins TRBV27 and TRBJ1-2; 11 nucleotides match TRBD1. V lost 5 bases to trimming and J lost 5 bases; unmatched junction nucleotides: 7. The CDR3 extends over 15 amino acids. Germline lookup yields CDR1 MNHEY and CDR2 SMNVEV (reference sequence).

This clonotype was picked up a small number of times. The chain has TRBV27 and TRBJ1-2; TRBD1 is a possible D gene (5 bases). With 6 bases removed from V and 8 bases from J, the gap between germline ends came to 16 bases. CDR1 and CDR2 from the germline V gene are MNHEY and SMNVEV (reference sequence). CDR3 length: 13 amino acids. CDR3: CASSRADYGGYTF. The CDR3 bases are TGTGCCAGCAGCAGGGCCGACTATGGGGGCTACACCTTC.

The chain recombines TRBV2 with TRBJ1-2, with 7 bases fitting TRBD1. Germline V lookup: CDR1 SNHLY, CDR2 FYNNEI. The V segment lost 3 bases and the J segment 4 bases; nucleotides outside the gene matches: 8. The length of the CDR3 is 15 residues. Here the CDR3 DNA reads TGTGCCAGCAGTGATGAGGGGGCCGGAATCTATGGCTACACCTTC. Its protein product is CASSDEGAGIYGYTF.

The V gene is TRBV7-9, the J gene TRBJ1-1, with D perhaps TRBD1 (5 bases). The CDR3 contains 13 residues. Trimming removed 6 bases from V and 1 base from J, with 9 bases in between. CDR1 and CDR2 from the germline V gene are SEHNR and FQNEAQ (reference sequence). In DNA form, the CDR3 reads TGTGCCAGCAGGGAGGGGCAGAACACTGAAGCTTTCTTT. Its protein is CASREGQNTEAFF.

V gene TRBV28 combines with J gene TRBJ1-5; D is possibly TRBD1 (5 bases). V lost 5 bases and J 5 bases, leaving 16 bases between the germline ends. Per germline, CDR1 MDHEN and CDR2 SYDVKM. The CDR3 runs to 15 residues. CDR3 region: CASSPWGGMDQPQHF. The CDR3, as DNA: TGTGCCAGCAGTCCCTGGGGGGGTATGGATCAGCCCCAGCATTTT.

A single count supports this clonotype. The gene calls are TRBV28 and TRBJ2-7; the D gene is possibly TRBD1 (6 bases). Germline CDR1 reads MDHEN; CDR2 reads SYDVKM. The CDR3 covers 13 residues. Deletions cut 9 bases from V and 0 bases from J, with 12 bases between. DNA of the CDR3: TGTGCCAGTGGGACATTAAGCTCCTACGAGCAGTACTTC. It is translated as CASGTLSSYEQYF. The whole variable domain, filled in from reference TRBV28 and TRBJ2-7, reads DVKVTQSSRYLVKRTGEKVFLECVQDMDHENMFWYRQDPGLGLRLIYFSYDVKMKEKGDIPEGYSVSREKKERFSLILESASTNQTSMYLCASGTLSSYEQYFGPGTRLTVT.

The chain links TRBV12-3 or TRBV12-4 to TRBJ1-2; D might be TRBD1 (5 bases). This CDR3 has 14 amino acids. Trimming stripped 4 bases from V and 8 bases from J, with 17 bases between. Here the CDR3 DNA reads TGTGCCAGCAGTTCCGTTTTCAGGGAGGGCGGCTACACCTTC. Translated, it gives CASSSVFREGGYTF.

This clonotype was observed a few times. The chain links TRBV5-1 to TRBJ1-2; D ambiguous. CDR3 length: 12 residues. Germline V gene data show CDR1 as SGHRS and CDR2 as YFSETQ. Deletions cut 5 bases from V and 1 base from J, with 6 bases between. The DNA of the CDR3 is TGCGCCAGCAGACAGTTTAACTATGGCTACACCTTC. Its protein is CASRQFNYGYTF.

The J gene is TRBJ2-1, the V gene TRBV6-1; tentatively, D is TRBD1 or TRBD2 (6 bases each). Per germline, CDR1 MNHNS and CDR2 SASEGT. Trimming stripped 6 bases from V and 9 bases from J, with 15 bases between. This CDR3 region has 13 residues. The CDR3 region has the DNA TGTGCCAGCAGGGGGCTAGGGGGAGGTGAGCAGTTCTTC. Amino acid sequence: CASRGLGGGEQFF.

This clonotype turned up a few times. The chain is built from TRBV7-9 and TRBJ1-1, with D maybe TRBD1 (6 bases). V was shortened by 3 bases and J by 1 base, with 6 bases between the two germline ends. The CDR3 is 13 amino acids. CDR1 is SEHNR, CDR2 FQNEAQ, per germline (reference sequence). The CDR3 protein is CASSLGQNTEAFF. The CDR3 bases are TGTGCCAGCAGCTTGGGACAGAACACTGAAGCTTTCTTT.

The rearrangement links TRBV7-3 to TRBJ2-3; TRBD2 matches 7 bases. The germline V gene encodes CDR1 SGHTA and CDR2 FQGTGA. The CDR3 sequence is 15 residues long. V was clipped by 4 bases and J by 3 bases; unmatched bases: 7. The DNA for the CDR3 is TGTGCCAGCAGCTCGGGGGGAACAGGAACAGATACGCAGTATTTT. This gives the protein CASSSGGTGTDTQYF.

This chain links TRBV19 with TRBJ1-2; no reliable D call. Looked up from germline, CDR1 is LNHDA and CDR2 is SQIVND (reference sequence). V lost 3 bases to trimming and J lost 1 base, with 6 bases between them. CDR3 length equals 13 residues. For the CDR3, the DNA is TGTGCCAGTAGTATTCAGAGTAACTATGGCTACACCTTC. Residues: CASSIQSNYGYTF. Combining the CDR3 with reference TRBV19 and TRBJ1-2 gives the whole variable domain DGGITQSPKYLFRKEGQNVTLSCEQNLNHDAMYWYRQDPGQGLRLIYYSQIVNDFQKGDIAEGYSVSREKKESFPLTVTSAQKNPTAFYLCASSIQSNYGYTFGSGTRLTVV.

The chain joins TRBV2 to TRBJ1-5; 8 bases match TRBD1. The junction had 3 bases not matched to a gene; V was cut back by 3 bases and J by 5 bases. Germline CDR1 and CDR2: SNHLY and FYNNEI. This CDR3 is 14 amino acids long. The DNA for the CDR3 is TGTGCCAGCAGTGACGACAGGGGTCATCAGCCCCAGCATTTT. Protein product: CASSDDRGHQPQHF.

This clonotype was counted a few times. The chain couples TRBV5-4 to TRBJ2-7; no clear D gene. Germline CDR1 reads SGHNT; CDR2 reads YYREEE (reference sequence). Trimming took off 4 bases at V and 3 bases at J, with 8 bases between the two ends. There are 12 residues in the CDR3. The CDR3 loop reads CASSDDGYEQYF. DNA for the CDR3: TGTGCCAGCAGCGATGATGGCTACGAGCAGTACTTC.

This clonotype was picked up a small number of times. This chain connects TRBV7-2 to TRBJ2-3; 11 nucleotides agree with TRBD2. J was trimmed by 9 bases and V by 5 bases; bases with no gene match: 4. This CDR3 is 13 amino acids long. CDR1 is SGHTA, CDR2 FQGNSA, per germline. The CDR3 is CASSTTSGGTQYF. The CDR3 bases are TGTGCCAGCAGCACCACTAGCGGGGGAACGCAGTATTTT.

This clonotype appeared a few times. The chain joins TRBV19 to TRBJ2-2; 11 bases align to TRBD1. Germline V CDR1 and CDR2: LNHDA, SQIVND (reference sequence). CDR3 length: 19 amino acids. V shed 3 bases and J 7 bases; nucleotides not matched to a gene: 16. This CDR3 is CASSILPPRTGGYSGELFF. The CDR3, as DNA: TGTGCCAGTAGTATCCTCCCCCCCCGGACAGGGGGCTACAGCGGGGAGCTGTTTTTT.

CDR3 bases: TGTGCCAGCAGCCTAGCAAGGGGCGCGGGTCAGCCCCAGCATTTT. It specifies CASSLARGAGQPQHF. V is TRBV5-5 and J is TRBJ1-5; D is perhaps TRBD1 (5 bases). Trimming removed 4 bases from V and 6 bases from J, with 17 bases in between. CDR3 length: 15 residues. Looked up from germline, CDR1 is SGHKS and CDR2 is YYEKEE (reference sequence).

This clonotype was seen only a few times. CDR3 protein: CATSPDRGRSYGYTF. In nucleotides, the CDR3 is TGTGCCACCAGCCCTGACAGGGGGCGAAGCTATGGCTACACCTTC. This chain uses TRBV15 with TRBJ1-2, with TRBD1 matching over 10 bases. Germline V gene sequence: CDR1 LNHNV, CDR2 YYDKDF (reference sequence). Trimming removed 5 bases from V and 4 bases from J; junction bases left unmatched: 7. The CDR3 consists of 15 residues. Supplemented by reference TRBV15 and TRBJ1-2, the full variable domain reads DAMVIQNPRYQVTQFGKPVTLSCSQTLNHNVMYWYQQKSSQAPKLLFHYYDKDFNNEADTPDNFQSRRPNTSFCFLDIRSPGLGDTAMYLCATSPDRGRSYGYTFGSGTRLTVV.

The chain carries TRBV15 and TRBJ2-5; 11 bases fit TRBD2. Looked up from germline, CDR1 is LNHNV and CDR2 is YYDKDF (reference sequence). V shed 4 bases, J shed 2 bases, and the junction held 12 bases outside the gene matches. CDR3 length equals 18 residues. CDR3: CATSTYLGTSGEQETQYF. CDR3 nucleotide sequence: TGTGCCACCAGCACTTACCTGGGGACTAGCGGAGAGCAAGAGACCCAGTACTTC.

The V gene is TRBV6-1, the J gene TRBJ1-2; tentatively, D is TRBD1 (6 bases). The germline V gene has CDR1 MNHNS and CDR2 SASEGT. The CDR3 totals 15 residues. Trimming removed 5 bases from V and 5 bases from J, with 18 bases in between. The CDR3 sequence: CASSPAGTPLYGYTF. The DNA of the CDR3 is TGTGCCAGCAGTCCTGCCGGGACACCACTTTATGGCTACACCTTC.

The genes are TRBV7-2 and TRBJ1-5; D is unclear. This CDR3 region has 12 residues. Germline assignment: CDR1 SGHTA and CDR2 FQGNSA. The V gene lost 7 bases and the J gene lost 4 bases, with 8 bases spanning the gap. This chain's CDR3 is CASMDPNQPQHF. The CDR3 coding sequence is TGTGCCAGCATGGACCCTAATCAGCCCCAGCATTTT.

This clonotype came up once. The V call is TRBV6-5, the J call TRBJ2-5; D is undetermined. Trimming removed 0 bases from V and 1 base from J, with 6 bases in between. The CDR3 loop spans 14 amino acids. The germline V gene has CDR1 MNHEY and CDR2 SVGAGI. This chain's CDR3 is CASSYSRFQETQYF. The CDR3 coding sequence is TGTGCCAGCAGTTACTCAAGGTTCCAAGAGACCCAGTACTTC.

The V and J genes are TRBV12-3 or TRBV12-4 and TRBJ1-1, with D perhaps TRBD1 (5 bases). The ends were cut back, 5 bases at V and 2 bases at J, with 12 bases in the middle. The CDR3 runs 14 residues. CDR3 DNA sequence: TGTGCCAGCAGTCTCCACAGGACTAACACTGAAGCTTTCTTT. Its translation is CASSLHRTNTEAFF.

This clonotype came up once. The chain carries TRBV7-2 and TRBJ2-2, with TRBD1 matching 7 bases. The germline V gene encodes CDR1 SGHTA and CDR2 FQGNSA. V was clipped by 7 bases and J by 4 bases; unmatched bases: 6. The CDR3 length is 14 residues. In DNA form, the CDR3 reads TGTGCCAGCACCAAGACAGGGATCACCGGGGAGCTGTTTTTT. This codes for CASTKTGITGELFF.

This chain connects TRBV4-3 to TRBJ2-7; 15 nucleotides line up with TRBD2. The CDR3 has 19 amino acids. Germline trimming cut 3 bases from V and 0 bases from J; bases unmatched to any gene: 9. CDR1 and CDR2 from the germline V gene are LGHNA and YSLEER. CDR3 region: CASSHPGTSGGMSSYEQYF. The CDR3 region has the DNA TGCGCCAGCAGCCACCCCGGGACTAGCGGGGGGATGAGCTCCTACGAGCAGTACTTC.

The chain couples TRBV7-2 to TRBJ2-1; no clear D gene. This CDR3 is built from 12 residues. V gave up 1 base and J gave up 10 bases, with 8 bases separating them. CDR1 is SGHTA and CDR2 is FQGNSA in the germline V gene. The CDR3 region has the DNA TGTGCCAGCAGCTTAGAATTAACAGAGCAGTTCTTC. Residues: CASSLELTEQFF.

V usage is TRBV7-2 and J usage is TRBJ2-7; a weak D match, TRBD2 (5 bases). V shed 3 bases and J shed 2 bases, with 11 bases lying between them. This CDR3 is 14 amino acids long. Germline V gene sequence: CDR1 SGHTA, CDR2 FQGNSA. CDR3 nucleotide sequence: TGTGCCAGCAGCTTGGCACAGACTACCTACGAGCAGTACTTC. It yields the protein CASSLAQTTYEQYF. Filled out from reference TRBV7-2 and TRBJ2-7, the complete variable domain reads GAGVSQSPSNKVTEKGKDVELRCDPISGHTALYWYRQSLGQGLEFLIYFQGNSAPDKSGLPSDRFSAERTGGSVSTLTIQRTQQEDSAVYLCASSLAQTTYEQYFGPGTRLTVT.

The table lists this clonotype with a count of one. The chain combines TRBV20-1 with TRBJ2-4, with 9 bases identical to TRBD2. This CDR3 is 15 amino acids long. With 4 bases clipped from V and 5 bases from J, the junction kept 9 bases outside the gene matches. Germline-derived CDR1 and CDR2 are DFQATT and SNEGSKA (reference sequence). CDR3 nucleotide sequence: TGCAGTGCTAATGGGGCTAGCGGGATTGAAAACATTCAGTACTTC. It codes for CSANGASGIENIQYF.

This clonotype was counted once. CDR3 coding DNA: TGTGCCAGCAGTTTATTCTGGACGAATGGCTACACCTTC. Translation: CASSLFWTNGYTF. The chain recombines TRBV28 with TRBJ1-2; D not certain. The CDR3 is 13 residues long. Between the trimmed V and J ends, which lost 1 base and 6 bases, there was a span of 9 bases. CDR1 and CDR2 (germline): MDHEN, SYDVKM.